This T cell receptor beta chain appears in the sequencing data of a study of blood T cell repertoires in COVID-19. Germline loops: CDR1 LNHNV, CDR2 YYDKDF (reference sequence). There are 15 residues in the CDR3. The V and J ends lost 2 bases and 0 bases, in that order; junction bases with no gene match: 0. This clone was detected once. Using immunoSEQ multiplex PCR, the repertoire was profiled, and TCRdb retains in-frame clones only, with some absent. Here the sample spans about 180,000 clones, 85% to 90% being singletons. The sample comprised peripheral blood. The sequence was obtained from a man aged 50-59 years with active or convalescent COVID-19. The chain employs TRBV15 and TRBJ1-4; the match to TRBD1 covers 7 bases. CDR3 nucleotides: TGTGCCACCAGCAGACAGGGGGCAACTAATGAAAAACTGTTTTTT. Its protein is CATSRQGATNEKLFF.